The clone carrying this T cell receptor (beta chain) was seen more than once but under ten times. Original data processing: Amplified reference gene primers provided the basis for estimating nucleated cell counts. Produced via immunoSEQ multiplex PCR; TCRdb's table is partial and in-frame only. V and J calls and clone size are those listed in that table; D and trimming were worked out from the DNA. The sample includes about 200,000 clones, around four fifths of them seen just once. These data belong to a study of blood T cell repertoires in COVID-19. Study-level background: Some COVID-19 samples were acute and others convalescent; all came from the United States, Italy and Spain. Sources were T cells, B-cell-depleted T cells, or PBMCs; the material itself was cDNA or gDNA.

V trimming: 0 bases; J trimming: 2 bases; junction bases outside the gene matches: 1. The CDR3 extends over 14 amino acids. Germline lookup yields CDR1 SGDLS and CDR2 YYNGEE. The source material was peripheral blood. This receptor was identified in a woman in her forties or fifties with acute or convalescent COVID-19. The chain is built from TRBV9 and TRBJ2-5; 7 bases align to TRBD2. The CDR3 DNA reads as TGTGCCAGCAGCGTAGAGGGACTACAAGAGACCCAGTACTTC. Translation gives CASSVEGLQETQYF.